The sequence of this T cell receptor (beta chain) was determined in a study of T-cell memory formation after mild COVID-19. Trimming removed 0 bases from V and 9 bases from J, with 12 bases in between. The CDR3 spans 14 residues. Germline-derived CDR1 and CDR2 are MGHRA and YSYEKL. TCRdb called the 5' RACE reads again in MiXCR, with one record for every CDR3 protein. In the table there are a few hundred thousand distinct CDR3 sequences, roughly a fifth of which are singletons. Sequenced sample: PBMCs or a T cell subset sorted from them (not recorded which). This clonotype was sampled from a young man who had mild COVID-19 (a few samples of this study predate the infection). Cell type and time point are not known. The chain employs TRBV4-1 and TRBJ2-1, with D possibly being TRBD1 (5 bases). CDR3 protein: CASSQEGRAGEQFF. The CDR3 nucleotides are TGCGCCAGCAGCCAAGAGGGCAGGGCCGGTGAGCAGTTCTTC.